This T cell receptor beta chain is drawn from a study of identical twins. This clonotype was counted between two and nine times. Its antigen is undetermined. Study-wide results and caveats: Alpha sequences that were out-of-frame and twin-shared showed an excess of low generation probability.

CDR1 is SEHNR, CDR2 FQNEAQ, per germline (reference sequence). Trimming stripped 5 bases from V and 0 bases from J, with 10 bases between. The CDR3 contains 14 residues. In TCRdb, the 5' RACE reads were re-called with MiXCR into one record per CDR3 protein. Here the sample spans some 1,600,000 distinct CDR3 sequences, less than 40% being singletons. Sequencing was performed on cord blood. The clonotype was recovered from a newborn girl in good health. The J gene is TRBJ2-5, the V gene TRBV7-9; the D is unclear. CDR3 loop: CASSPLLYQETQYF. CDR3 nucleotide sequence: TGTGCCAGCAGCCCTCTACTGTACCAAGAGACCCAGTACTTC.